These 22 T cell receptor beta chains originate from one sample sequenced in a study of CD8 T cells in ankylosing spondylitis. Using its own MiXCR run on the 5' RACE reads, TCRdb lists one record per CDR3 protein. The repertoire includes about 36,000 distinct CDR3 sequences, about 6.3% of them detected once, and 12% sits in the top ten. Sequencing was performed on blood, either unsorted or a sorted T cell fraction (not recorded which). The receptors were sampled from a male donor with ankylosing spondylitis or in good health (not recorded which).

This clonotype was counted ten times or more. V gene TRBV20-1 combines with J gene TRBJ1-3; no firm D call. The CDR3 extends over 14 amino acids. Germline V lookup: CDR1 DFQATT, CDR2 SNEGSKA (reference sequence). Between the trimmed V and J ends, which lost 5 bases and 0 bases, there was a span of 11 bases. DNA of the CDR3: TGCAGTGCTCCGGGCCTATCCTCTGGAAACACCATATATTTT. It is translated as CSAPGLSSGNTIYF.

This clonotype appeared many times. The rearrangement joins TRBV12-3 or TRBV12-4 to TRBJ1-1; a weak D match, TRBD1 (5 bases). This CDR3 has 14 amino acids. V was trimmed by 2 bases and J by 3 bases, leaving 10 bases between them. The CDR3 DNA reads TGTGCCAGCAGTTTACCCCAAGGGGACACTGAAGCTTTCTTT. It translates to CASSLPQGDTEAFF.

There are many counts of this clonotype. The genes are TRBV5-1 and TRBJ2-3; 7 bases map to TRBD2. The V segment lost 2 bases and the J segment 4 bases; nucleotides outside the gene matches: 7. Looked up from germline, CDR1 is SGHRS and CDR2 is YFSETQ. This CDR3 has 15 residues. The CDR3 nucleotides read TGCGCCAGCAGCTTATCGGCGGGAGTTGCAGATACGCAGTATTTT. Translating gives CASSLSAGVADTQYF.

The chain employs TRBV5-1 and TRBJ2-1; no clear D. CDR1 is SGHRS and CDR2 is YFSETQ in the germline V gene. CDR3 length: 14 amino acids. The V end lost 6 bases, the J end lost 9 bases, and 19 bases lay between the germline ends. The CDR3 DNA follows: TGCGCCAGCACCCCCGGTTCCGAAGAATCTGAGCAGTTCTTC. Translated, it gives CASTPGSEESEQFF.

This clonotype came up many times. V usage is TRBV6-5 and J usage is TRBJ2-1; 11 nucleotides match TRBD1. The CDR3 loop spans 16 amino acids. Looked up from germline, CDR1 is MNHEY and CDR2 is SVGAGI. The J segment lost 4 bases and the V segment lost 6 bases, leaving 8 bases of the junction unmatched. The CDR3 region has the DNA TGTGCCAGCAGCCCGGGGACAGGGGGATATTACAATGAGCAGTTCTTC. As protein: CASSPGTGGYYNEQFF.

In its sample, this clonotype was seen many times. The genes are TRBV11-2 and TRBJ2-1; possibly TRBD1 for D (6 bases). The CDR3 has 15 amino acids. V was shortened by 4 bases and J by 6 bases, with 16 bases between the two germline ends. CDR1 and CDR2 (germline): SGHAT, FQNNGV. CDR3 in DNA: TGTGCCAGCAGCTCACAGGGATCCCCCAGCAATGAGCAGTTCTTC. It specifies CASSSQGSPSNEQFF.

By sample fraction, this clonotype is medium-sized. V and J are TRBV20-1 and TRBJ1-6; 7 positions match TRBD1. CDR3 length: 15 amino acids. The V gene end was trimmed by 0 bases and the J gene end by 10 bases; junction bases not matched to a gene: 9. Germline V gene data show CDR1 as DFQATT and CDR2 as SNEGSKA (reference sequence). The CDR3 here is CSARDLRGSGSPLHF. The CDR3 region has the DNA TGCAGTGCTAGAGACCTCAGGGGGTCTGGGTCACCCCTCCACTTT.

Ten or more counts support this clonotype. This chain joins TRBV7-6 and TRBJ2-7; no definite D call. The CDR3 sequence is 11 residues long. V lost 4 bases, J lost 8 bases, and 9 bases lay in between. Germline V lookup: CDR1 SGHVS, CDR2 FNYEAQ. The CDR3 DNA reads as TGTGCCAGCAGCTCGGCAGATAAGCAGTACTTC. Translating it yields CASSSADKQYF.

Ten or more counts support this clonotype. This chain uses TRBV6-2 or TRBV6-3 with TRBJ1-3; D is unresolved. Per germline, CDR1 MNHEY and CDR2 SVGEGT. V was cut by 2 bases and J by 0 bases, with 14 bases left in between. The CDR3 contains 17 residues. The CDR3 DNA reads TGTGCCAGCAGTTACCCGGGCAGGACTTTCTCTGGAAACACCATATATTTT. It translates to CASSYPGRTFSGNTIYF.

There are many counts of this clonotype. The rearrangement joins TRBV7-9 to TRBJ2-7, with D uncertain. The CDR3 totals 12 residues. Germline CDR1 and CDR2: SEHNR and FQNEAQ (reference sequence). The V gene lost 6 bases and the J gene lost 2 bases, with 8 bases spanning the gap. In DNA form, the CDR3 reads TGTGCCAGCAGTTTTAGTCCCTACGAGCAGTACTTC. Translating it yields CASSFSPYEQYF.

This clonotype came up many times. The chain links TRBV7-9 to TRBJ2-3, with D unresolved. This CDR3 has 12 residues. The V gene's germline CDR1 is SEHNR and CDR2 FQNEAQ (reference sequence). Trimming shortened V by 7 bases and J by 2 bases, and 7 bases separated the two germline ends. This chain's CDR3 is CASTPDTDTQYF. CDR3 DNA sequence: TGTGCCAGCACACCCGACACAGATACGCAGTATTTT.

This clonotype was found many times. The V gene is TRBV6-2 or TRBV6-3, the J gene TRBJ2-3, with a tentative D call TRBD1 (5 bases). Germline assignment: CDR1 MNHEY and CDR2 SVGEGT. Trimming removed 4 bases from V and 2 bases from J, with 22 bases in between. CDR3 length equals 18 residues. CDR3 amino acids: CASSSPKSTRQTTDTQYF. In DNA, the CDR3 is TGTGCCAGCAGTTCACCCAAATCGACCAGACAGACCACAGATACGCAGTATTTT.

In its sample, this clonotype was seen many times. The V gene is TRBV11-3, the J gene TRBJ1-1, with D uncertain. V dropped 1 base and J dropped 1 base, with 10 bases sitting between them. Per germline, CDR1 SGHNT and CDR2 YENEEA. The CDR3 sequence is 15 residues long. CDR3 region: CASSLGSGRNTEAFF. The CDR3, as DNA: TGTGCCAGCAGCTTAGGAAGCGGCAGGAACACTGAAGCTTTCTTT.

This clonotype was detected ten times or more. The chain employs TRBV7-8 and TRBJ1-1, with D perhaps matching TRBD1 (6 bases). Germline CDR1 is SGHVS and CDR2 is FQNEAQ. The CDR3 is 13 amino acids. The V end lost 1 base, the J end lost 7 bases, and 10 bases lay between the germline ends. This chain's CDR3 is CASSLVGGREAFF. DNA of the CDR3: TGTGCCAGCAGCTTAGTTGGGGGGCGTGAAGCTTTCTTT.

The sample holds many counts of this clonotype. This chain links TRBV20-1 with TRBJ1-4; perhaps TRBD1 as D (5 bases). V dropped 6 bases and J dropped 1 base, with 6 bases sitting between them. This CDR3 is built from 12 residues. CDR1 is DFQATT, CDR2 SNEGSKA, per germline (reference sequence). CDR3 DNA sequence: TGCAGTGCAGGGGTAACTAATGAAAAACTGTTTTTT. Translated, it gives CSAGVTNEKLFF.

This clonotype was observed at least ten times. The rearrangement links TRBV12-3 or TRBV12-4 to TRBJ2-6; 11 bases line up with TRBD1. The length of the CDR3 is 18 residues. J gave up 3 bases and V 1 base, and 5 bases lay outside the gene matches. CDR3 sequence reads: CASSLGTGGVGGANVLTF. CDR3 in DNA: TGTGCCAGCAGTTTAGGGACAGGGGGCGTCGGTGGGGCCAACGTCCTGACTTTC.

This clonotype came up many times. The V gene is TRBV20-1, the J gene TRBJ1-1; 9 nucleotides line up with TRBD1. The CDR3 covers 12 residues. Per germline, CDR1 DFQATT and CDR2 SNEGSKA (reference sequence). Trimming took 5 bases from V and 11 from J; bases not matched to a gene: 9. The CDR3 nucleotides read TGCAGTGCTTATGGGACAGGGATTTGGGCTTTCTTT. It yields the protein CSAYGTGIWAFF.

This clonotype was recorded many times. The chain recombines TRBV5-4 with TRBJ2-3, with D unclear. CDR3 length equals 15 residues. Germline lookup yields CDR1 SGHNT and CDR2 YYREEE (reference sequence). Trimming took off 3 bases at V and 4 bases at J, with 15 bases between the two ends. The CDR3 loop is CASSSRSAVADTQYF. The CDR3 DNA follows: TGTGCCAGCAGCTCTAGAAGTGCAGTGGCAGATACGCAGTATTTT.

This clonotype occurred many times. The V call is TRBV29-1, the J call TRBJ2-4; a possible D gene is TRBD2 (5 bases). The V gene's germline CDR1 is SQVTM and CDR2 ANQGSEA. The CDR3 is made up of 12 amino acids. The V end lost 7 bases, the J end lost 9 bases, and 16 bases lay between the germline ends. The chain's CDR3 is CSGRWELGIQYF. In DNA form, the CDR3 reads TGCAGCGGCCGATGGGAGTTGGGCATTCAGTACTTC.

Many counts were recorded for this clonotype. The chain links TRBV20-1 to TRBJ2-1; maybe TRBD2 (6 bases). This CDR3 has 16 residues. The ends were cut back, 0 bases at V and 3 bases at J, with 15 bases in the middle. CDR1 is DFQATT and CDR2 is SNEGSKA in the germline V gene (reference sequence). The CDR3 is CSARDVSGRNYNEQFF. The DNA for the CDR3 is TGCAGTGCTAGAGATGTGTCCGGGAGAAACTACAATGAGCAGTTCTTC.

This clonotype was found many times. The gene calls are TRBV28 and TRBJ2-7; 9 bases align to TRBD1. The CDR3 totals 14 residues. In germline, CDR1 is MDHEN, CDR2 SYDVKM. Trimming took 3 bases from V and 5 from J; bases not matched to a gene: 5. CDR3 loop: CASSFGTGLDEQYF. The DNA of the CDR3 is TGTGCCAGCAGTTTTGGGACAGGGCTCGACGAGCAGTACTTC.

This clonotype showed up many times. One junction end disagrees with the germline gene, perhaps due to a read error. The gene calls are TRBV6-2 or TRBV6-3 and TRBJ2-1, with unresolved D. The CDR3 is 13 amino acids. From germline, CDR1 is MNHEY and CDR2 SVGEGT. CDR3 amino acids: CPSTKGRYNEQFF. CDR3 DNA: TGTCCCAGCACCAAAGGCAGGTACAATGAGCAGTTCTTC.